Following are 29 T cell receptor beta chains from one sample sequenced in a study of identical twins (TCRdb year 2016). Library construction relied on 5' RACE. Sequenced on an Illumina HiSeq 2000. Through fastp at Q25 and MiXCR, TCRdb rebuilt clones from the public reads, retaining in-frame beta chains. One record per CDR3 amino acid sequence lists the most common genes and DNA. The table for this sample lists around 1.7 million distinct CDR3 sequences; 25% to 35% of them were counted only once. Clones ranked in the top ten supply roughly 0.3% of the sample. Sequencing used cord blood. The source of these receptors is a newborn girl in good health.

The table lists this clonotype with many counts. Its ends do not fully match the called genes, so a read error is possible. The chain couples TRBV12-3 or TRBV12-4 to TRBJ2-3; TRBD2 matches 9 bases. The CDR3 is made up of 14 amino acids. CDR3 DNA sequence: TGCGCCAGCAGCTTGGGACTAGCCACAGATACGCAGTATTTT. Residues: CASSLGLATDTQYF.

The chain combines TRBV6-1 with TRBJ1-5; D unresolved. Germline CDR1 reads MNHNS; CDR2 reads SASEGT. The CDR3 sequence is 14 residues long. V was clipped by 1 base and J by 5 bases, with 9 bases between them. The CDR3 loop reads CASSEETSYQPQHF. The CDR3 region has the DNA TGTGCCAGCAGTGAAGAGACCTCTTATCAGCCCCAGCATTTT.

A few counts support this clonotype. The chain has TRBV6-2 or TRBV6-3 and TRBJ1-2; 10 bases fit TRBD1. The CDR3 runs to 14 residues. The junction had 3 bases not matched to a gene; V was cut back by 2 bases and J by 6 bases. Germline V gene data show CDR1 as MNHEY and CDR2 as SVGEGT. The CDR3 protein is CASSYTGTGDGYTF. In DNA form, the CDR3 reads TGTGCCAGCAGTTACACCGGGACAGGGGATGGCTACACCTTC.

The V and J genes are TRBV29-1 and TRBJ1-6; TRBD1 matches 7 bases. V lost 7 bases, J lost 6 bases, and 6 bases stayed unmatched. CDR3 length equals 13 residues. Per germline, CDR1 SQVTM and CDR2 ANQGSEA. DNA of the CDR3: TGCAGCGCCCGGGACAGCCTTAATTCACCCCTCCACTTT. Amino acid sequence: CSARDSLNSPLHF.

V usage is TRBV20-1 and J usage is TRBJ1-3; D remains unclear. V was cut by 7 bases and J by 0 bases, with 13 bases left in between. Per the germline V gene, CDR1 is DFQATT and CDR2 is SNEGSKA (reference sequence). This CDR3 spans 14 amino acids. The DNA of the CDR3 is TGCAGTGTCAAAGATGTATTCTCTGGAAACACCATATATTTT. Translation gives CSVKDVFSGNTIYF.

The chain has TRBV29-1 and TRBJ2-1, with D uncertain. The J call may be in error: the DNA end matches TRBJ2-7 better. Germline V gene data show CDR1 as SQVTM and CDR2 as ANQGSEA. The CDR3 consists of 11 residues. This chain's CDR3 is CSVVRYNEQYF. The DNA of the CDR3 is TGCAGCGTGGTGAGATACAATGAGCAGTACTTC.

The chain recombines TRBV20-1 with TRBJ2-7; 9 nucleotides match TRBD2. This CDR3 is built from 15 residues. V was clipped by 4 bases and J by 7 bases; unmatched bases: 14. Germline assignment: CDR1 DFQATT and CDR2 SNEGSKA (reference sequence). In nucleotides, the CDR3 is TGCAGTGCTAATCTCCCGGCTAGCGGGGTGGAAGAGCAGTACTTC. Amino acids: CSANLPASGVEEQYF.

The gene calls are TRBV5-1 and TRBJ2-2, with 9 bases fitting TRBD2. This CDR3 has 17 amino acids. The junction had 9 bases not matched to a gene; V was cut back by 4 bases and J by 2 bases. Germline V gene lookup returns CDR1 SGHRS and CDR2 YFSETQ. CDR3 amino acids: CASSLNSGSTNTGELFF. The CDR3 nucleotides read TGCGCCAGCAGCCTAAATAGCGGGAGCACTAACACCGGGGAGCTGTTTTTT.

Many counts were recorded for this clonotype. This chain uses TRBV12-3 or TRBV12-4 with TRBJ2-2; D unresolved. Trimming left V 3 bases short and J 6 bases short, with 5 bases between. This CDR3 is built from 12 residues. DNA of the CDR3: TGTGCCAGCAGTTTTTTAGCCGGGGAGCTGTTTTTT. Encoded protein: CASSFLAGELFF.

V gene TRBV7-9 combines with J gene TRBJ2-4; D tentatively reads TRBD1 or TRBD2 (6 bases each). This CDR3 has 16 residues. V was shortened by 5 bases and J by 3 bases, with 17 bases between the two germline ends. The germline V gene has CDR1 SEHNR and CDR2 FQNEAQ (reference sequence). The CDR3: CASSQTPRGGKNIQYF. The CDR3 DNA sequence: TGTGCCAGCAGCCAAACCCCCAGGGGAGGCAAAAACATTCAGTACTTC.

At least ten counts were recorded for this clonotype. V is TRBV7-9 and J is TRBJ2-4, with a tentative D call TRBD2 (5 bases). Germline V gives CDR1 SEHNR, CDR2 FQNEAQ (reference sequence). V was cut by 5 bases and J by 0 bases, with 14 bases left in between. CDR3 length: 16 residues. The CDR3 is CASSPEGTLAKNIQYF. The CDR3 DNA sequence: TGTGCCAGCAGCCCTGAGGGCACCTTAGCCAAAAACATTCAGTACTTC.

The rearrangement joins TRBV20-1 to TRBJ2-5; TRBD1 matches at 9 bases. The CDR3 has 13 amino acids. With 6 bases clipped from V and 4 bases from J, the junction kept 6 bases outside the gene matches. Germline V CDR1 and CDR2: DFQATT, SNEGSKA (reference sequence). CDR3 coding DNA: TGCAGTGCCAATCAGGACAGGGGAGAGACCCAGTACTTC. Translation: CSANQDRGETQYF.

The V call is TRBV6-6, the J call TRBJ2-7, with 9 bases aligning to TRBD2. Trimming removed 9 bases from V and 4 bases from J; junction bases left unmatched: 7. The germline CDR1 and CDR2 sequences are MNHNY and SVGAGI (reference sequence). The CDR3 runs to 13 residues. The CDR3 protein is CASCSGSTYEQYF. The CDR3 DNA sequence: TGTGCCAGTTGTAGCGGGAGTACTTACGAGCAGTACTTC.

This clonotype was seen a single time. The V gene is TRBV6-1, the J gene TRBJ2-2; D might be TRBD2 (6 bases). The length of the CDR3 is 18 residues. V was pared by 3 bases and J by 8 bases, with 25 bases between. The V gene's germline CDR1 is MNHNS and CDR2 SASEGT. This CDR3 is CASSDLRGGLYQFGELFF. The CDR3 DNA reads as TGTGCCAGCAGTGACTTACGTGGGGGACTCTACCAATTTGGGGAGCTGTTTTTT.

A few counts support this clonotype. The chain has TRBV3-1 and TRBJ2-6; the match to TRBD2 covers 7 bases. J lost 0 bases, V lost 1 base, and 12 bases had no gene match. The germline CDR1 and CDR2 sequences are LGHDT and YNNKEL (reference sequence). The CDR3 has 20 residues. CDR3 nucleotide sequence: TGTGCCAGCAGCCAAGGGTTCTCAAGCGGGGTAATCTCTGGGGCCAACGTCCTGACTTTC. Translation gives CASSQGFSSGVISGANVLTF.

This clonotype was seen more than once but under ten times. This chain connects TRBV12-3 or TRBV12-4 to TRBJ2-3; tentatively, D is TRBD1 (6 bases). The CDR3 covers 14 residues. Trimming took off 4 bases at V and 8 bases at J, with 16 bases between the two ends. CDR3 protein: CASSSPFRGFTQYF. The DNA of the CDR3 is TGTGCCAGCAGTTCCCCTTTCAGGGGATTTACGCAGTATTTT.

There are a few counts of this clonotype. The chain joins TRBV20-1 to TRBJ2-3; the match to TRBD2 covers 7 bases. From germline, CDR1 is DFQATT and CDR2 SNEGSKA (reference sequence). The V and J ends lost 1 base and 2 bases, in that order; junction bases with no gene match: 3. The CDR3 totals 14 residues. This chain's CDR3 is CSARAGGLTDTQYF. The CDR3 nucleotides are TGCAGTGCTAGAGCGGGAGGTCTCACAGATACGCAGTATTTT.

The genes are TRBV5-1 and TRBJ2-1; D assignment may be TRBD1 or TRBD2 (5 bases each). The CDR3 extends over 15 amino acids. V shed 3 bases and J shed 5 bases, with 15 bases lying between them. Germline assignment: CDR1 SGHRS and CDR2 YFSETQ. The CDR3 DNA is TGCGCCAGCAGCTCGGGGACGCTAAACCACAATGAGCAGTTCTTC. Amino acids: CASSSGTLNHNEQFF.

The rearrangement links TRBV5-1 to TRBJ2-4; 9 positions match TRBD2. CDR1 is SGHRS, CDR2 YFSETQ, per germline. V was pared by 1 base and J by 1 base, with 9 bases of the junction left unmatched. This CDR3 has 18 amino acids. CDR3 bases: TGCGCCAGCAGCTTGAGGTCTAGCGGGACGGGGGCCAAAAACATTCAGTACTTC. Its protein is CASSLRSSGTGAKNIQYF.

This CDR3 reads CASSLWAGTGGYEQYF. DNA for the CDR3: TGTGCCAGCAGTTTATGGGCCGGGACAGGGGGCTACGAGCAGTACTTC. The chain carries TRBV28 and TRBJ2-7; 11 positions agree with TRBD1. Trimming removed 0 bases from V and 3 bases from J; junction bases left unmatched: 4. Germline V gene data show CDR1 as MDHEN and CDR2 as SYDVKM. The CDR3 runs 16 residues.

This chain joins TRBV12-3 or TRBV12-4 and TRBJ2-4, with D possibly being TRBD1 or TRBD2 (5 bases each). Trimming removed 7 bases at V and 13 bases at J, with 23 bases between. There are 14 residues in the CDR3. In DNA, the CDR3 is TGTGCCAGCAAGCCGGGACGGACGGTGGAGGAGCAGTACTTC. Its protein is CASKPGRTVEEQYF.

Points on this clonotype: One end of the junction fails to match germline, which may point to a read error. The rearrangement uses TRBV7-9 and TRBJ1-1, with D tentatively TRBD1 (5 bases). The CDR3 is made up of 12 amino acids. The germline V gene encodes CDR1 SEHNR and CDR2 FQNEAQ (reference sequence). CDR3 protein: CAGSLGVTEAFF. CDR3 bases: TGTGCCGGCAGCTTAGGGGTCACTGAAGCTTTCTTT.

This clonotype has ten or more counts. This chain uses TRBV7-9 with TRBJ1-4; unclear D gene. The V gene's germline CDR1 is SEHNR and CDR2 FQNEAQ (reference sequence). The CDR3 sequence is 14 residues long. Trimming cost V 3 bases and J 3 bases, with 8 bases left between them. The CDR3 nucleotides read TGTGCCAGCAGCTTCCGGGGAGCTAATGAAAAACTGTTTTTT. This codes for CASSFRGANEKLFF.

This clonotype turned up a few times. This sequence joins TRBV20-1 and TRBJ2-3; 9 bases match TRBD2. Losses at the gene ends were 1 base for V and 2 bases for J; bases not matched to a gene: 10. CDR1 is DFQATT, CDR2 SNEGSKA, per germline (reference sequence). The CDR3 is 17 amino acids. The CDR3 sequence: CSARALRRLADTDTQYF. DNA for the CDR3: TGCAGTGCTAGAGCCCTAAGGAGACTAGCGGACACAGATACGCAGTATTTT.

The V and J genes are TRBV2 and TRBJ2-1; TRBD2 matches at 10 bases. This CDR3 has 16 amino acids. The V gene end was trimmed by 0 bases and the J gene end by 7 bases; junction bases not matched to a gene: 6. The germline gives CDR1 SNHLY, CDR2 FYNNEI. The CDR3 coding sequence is TGTGCCAGCAGTGAAGCGCTTTTGACTAGCGGGAATGAGCAGTTCTTC. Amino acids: CASSEALLTSGNEQFF.

CDR3 in DNA: TGCAGTGCAACTAGCACCCATGAGCAGTTCTTC. Its protein is CSATSTHEQFF. The rearrangement uses TRBV20-1 and TRBJ2-1; possibly TRBD2 for D (6 bases). From germline, CDR1 is DFQATT and CDR2 SNEGSKA (reference sequence). The length of the CDR3 is 11 residues. V lost 6 bases to trimming and J lost 8 bases, with 11 bases between them.

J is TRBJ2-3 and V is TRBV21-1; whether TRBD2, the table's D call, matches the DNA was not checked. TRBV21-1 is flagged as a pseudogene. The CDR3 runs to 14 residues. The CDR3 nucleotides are TGTGCCAGCAGCAAAAGGCGGGACACAGATACGCAGTATTTT. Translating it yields CASSKRRDTDTQYF.

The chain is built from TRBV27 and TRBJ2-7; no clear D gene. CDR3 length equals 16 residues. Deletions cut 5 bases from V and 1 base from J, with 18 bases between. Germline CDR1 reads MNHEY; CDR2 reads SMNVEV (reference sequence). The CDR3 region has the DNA TGTGCCAGCAGTCTCCCCAAGATGCTGCGTTCCTACGAGCAGTACTTC. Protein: CASSLPKMLRSYEQYF.

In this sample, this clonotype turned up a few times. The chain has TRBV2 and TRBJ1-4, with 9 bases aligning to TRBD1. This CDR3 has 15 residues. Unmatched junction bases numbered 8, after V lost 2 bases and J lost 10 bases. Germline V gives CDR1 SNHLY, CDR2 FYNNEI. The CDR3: CASSEWGTGHRKLFF. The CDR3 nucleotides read TGTGCCAGCAGTGAATGGGGGACAGGGCATCGAAAACTGTTTTTT.